Listed below are T cell receptor beta chains from one sample, sequenced in a study of response to subunit inactivated influenza vaccine. TCRdb reprocessed the RT-PCR reads via MiXCR and lists one record per CDR3 protein. The sample lists about 170,000 distinct CDR3 sequences, roughly 10% occurring once. The specimen was CD8+ T cells sorted from PBMCs, collected 23 months after vaccination. These receptors originate from a man between 50 and 69 years old who received an inactivated influenza vaccine. CDR3s include the opening cysteine and the closing phenylalanine or tryptophan. D genes are given only for firm matches. Clone size is not always given. Where it is, it says once, few, many or a class for expanded clones.

TRBJ2-1 - TRBV12-3/TRBV12-4 - 14 TGTGCCAGCGCTGGGGTGAGCTCCTACAATGAGCAGTTCTTC CASAGVSSYNEQFF
TRBJ1-1 - TRBV12-3/TRBV12-4 few 12 TGTGCCAGCAGTTTCGTAGGCACTGAAGCTTTCTTT CASSFVGTEAFF
TRBJ2-1 TRBD2 TRBV27 - 19 TGTGCCAGCAGTCCATTTCCTCAGGGGCTAGCGGGAGGGTACGATGAGCAGTTCTTC CASSPFPQGLAGGYDEQFF
TRBJ1-6 - TRBV6-1 few 15 TGTGCCAGCACCCAACCAGTGTACGGTCGATCACCCCTCCACTTT CASTQPVYGRSPLHF
TRBJ2-7 TRBD2 TRBV20-1 many 14 TGCAGTGCTAGAGATCTACTAGCGGACTACGAGCAGTACTTC CSARDLLADYEQYF
TRBJ2-1 TRBD2 TRBV12-3/TRBV12-4 many 16 TGTGCCAGCAGTCCTACTAGCGGGGGGGCCGACAATGAGCAGTTCTTC CASSPTSGGADNEQFF
TRBJ2-7 TRBD2 TRBV20-1 few 16 TGCAGTGCTAGCCCGCTTCTAGCGGGGGCGACCTACGAGCAGTACTTC CSASPLLAGATYEQYF
TRBJ2-5 - TRBV10-3 few 14 TGTGCCATCAGTGGGAACGGAATCCTTGAGACCCAGTACTTC CAISGNGILETQYF
TRBJ2-1 TRBD2 TRBV9 few 15 TGTGCCAGCAGCCCACCCAGCGGGAGTTGGAATGAGCAGTTCTTC CASSPPSGSWNEQFF
TRBJ2-7 TRBD2 TRBV27 few 15 TGTGCCAGCACTTTAGGAAGCGGGAGCACCTACGAGCAGTACTTC CASTLGSGSTYEQYF
TRBJ2-5 - TRBV2 few 14 TGTGCCAGCAGTGATAAGGTGGTCCAAGAGACCCAGTACTTC CASSDKVVQETQYF
TRBJ2-2 - TRBV7-9 few 15 TGTGCCAGCATCCCGCCGGGTGTGTTGGCCGGGGAGCTGTTTTTT CASIPPGVLAGELFF
TRBJ2-5 TRBD2 TRBV28 few 15 TGTGCCAGCAGTCCGGGACTAGCGTGGGAAGAGACCCAGTACTTC CASSPGLAWEETQYF
TRBJ2-7 TRBD1 TRBV10-3 few 15 TGTGCCATCAGAGAGGGGACAGGCAACTCCTACGAGCAGTACTTC CAIREGTGNSYEQYF
TRBJ2-5 - TRBV21-1 few 20 TGTGCCAGCAGCAAAGAGGGCGGAATAGCAGGACCCCCGGGCCAAGAGACCCAGTACTTC CASSKEGGIAGPPGQETQYF
TRBJ2-7 - TRBV7-9 - 15 TGTGCCAGCAGCTTGACCCCGGCAGCGGGCTACGAGCAGTACTTC CASSLTPAAGYEQYF
TRBJ2-5 - TRBV3-1 - 12 TGTGCCAGCAGCCAGGAGCAAGAGACCCAGTACTTC CASSQEQETQYF
TRBJ2-7 - TRBV5-1 few 14 TGCGCCAGCAGCTTGGTTGGCAGGGGCTACGAGCAGTACTTC CASSLVGRGYEQYF
TRBJ2-5 - TRBV7-7 few 13 TGTGCCAGCAGCGAATGGGGGCTGGAGACCCAGTACTTC CASSEWGLETQYF
TRBJ2-1 TRBD2 TRBV6-1 few 15 TGTGCCAGCAGCCGATTAGCGGGAGAGGACAATGAGCAGTTCTTC CASSRLAGEDNEQFF
TRBJ2-2 - TRBV6-5 many 13 TGTGCCAGCAGTTACAGTTTCACCGGGGAGCTGTTTTTT CASSYSFTGELFF
TRBJ2-5 TRBD1 TRBV6-2/TRBV6-3 - 16 TGTGCCAGCAGTTACCCGGGACAGGGGTACCAAGAGACCCAGTACTTC CASSYPGQGYQETQYF
TRBJ2-5 - TRBV20-1 - 14 TGCAGTGCTGAAGAGGACGCGTACCAAGAGACCCAGTACTTC CSAEEDAYQETQYF
TRBJ2-1 TRBD2 TRBV5-6 - 14 TGTGCCAGCAGCTCTGGACTAGTCCTAGCTGAGCAGTTCTTC CASSSGLVLAEQFF
TRBJ2-1 - TRBV4-3 many 15 TGCGCCAGCAGCCACTATAGCGGTGACTACAATGAGCAGTTCTTC CASSHYSGDYNEQFF
TRBJ2-3 TRBD1 TRBV10-2 - 15 TGCGCCAGCAAGGCTGGACAGGGACTCGCAGATACGCAGTATTTT CASKAGQGLADTQYF
TRBJ2-7 - TRBV20-1 few 15 TGCAGTGCTGCCGCTAACGCCCCAAGCTCCTACGAGCAGTACTTC CSAAANAPSSYEQYF
TRBJ2-1 TRBD2 TRBV20-1 few 17 TGCAGTGCTAGAGATCCGACTAGCGGGGGACCATACAATGAGCAGTTCTTC CSARDPTSGGPYNEQFF
TRBJ2-7 TRBD2 TRBV27 - 14 TGTGCCAGCAGTCGGGGGACTAGCGGGGACGAGCAGTACTTC CASSRGTSGDEQYF
TRBJ2-3 - TRBV7-2 few 13 TGTGCCAGCAGCTACGATATCACAGATACGCAGTATTTT CASSYDITDTQYF
TRBJ2-7 TRBD2 TRBV4-2 - 16 TGTGCCAGCAGCCAAGATCTAGCGAGCGGGGGATACGAGCAGTACTTC CASSQDLASGGYEQYF
TRBJ2-7 - TRBV9 - 14 TGTGCCAGCAGCGTAGGGGACATTTCCTACGAGCAGTACTTC CASSVGDISYEQYF
TRBJ1-2 TRBD1 TRBV29-1 - 13 TGCAGCGTTGAAACCGGGACAGCCTATGGCTACACCTTC CSVETGTAYGYTF